The clone carrying this TCR beta chain was found a few times. Its specificity is not known. Using immunoSEQ multiplex PCR, the repertoire was profiled, and TCRdb retains in-frame clones only, with some absent. Among some 30,000 clones listed, approximately 86% were seen once. From germline, CDR1 is LNHDA and CDR2 SQIVND (reference sequence). This CDR3 spans 12 amino acids. Between the trimmed V and J ends, which lost 5 bases and 0 bases, there was a span of 4 bases. The data were obtained in a study of somatic mutations in cytotoxic T cells in rheumatoid arthritis. Study-wide context: T-cell populations stained with V beta antibodies were in some cases flow-sorted at nearly 100% purity, including V beta1+ cells that were sequenced for TCRB.

Study results and limitations: Age-dependent increases in CD8+ clonality occurred in rheumatoid arthritis patients but not in healthy controls. The top CD8+ clone topped 20% of CD8+ cells in about an eighth of the 65 patients.

The source material was CD8+ T cells sorted from blood. The V and J genes are TRBV19 and TRBJ1-2; no reliable D call. The clonotype originates from an adult with rheumatoid arthritis. In DNA form, the CDR3 reads TGTGCCAGTAGTCTGGCTAACTATGGCTACACCTTC. Amino acid sequence: CASSLANYGYTF. Drawing the rest from reference TRBV19 and TRBJ1-2, the complete variable domain is DGGITQSPKYLFRKEGQNVTLSCEQNLNHDAMYWYRQDPGQGLRLIYYSQIVNDFQKGDIAEGYSVSREKKESFPLTVTSAQKNPTAFYLCASSLANYGYTFGSGTRLTVV.